These 18 T cell receptor beta chains were all obtained from the same sample, sequenced in a study of control samples from healthy donors and cancer patients. The protocol was immunoSEQ multiplex PCR, while the TCRdb copy is restricted to in-frame clones and leaves out a portion. The repertoire holds 150,000 to 200,000 clones, with 80% to 90% as singletons. Source material: blood. Every receptor here comes from a man aged 25-40 years in good health.

The chain is built from TRBV28 and TRBJ2-7; 7 bases are shared with TRBD2. The CDR3 has 17 residues. The germline gives CDR1 MDHEN, CDR2 SYDVKM. The V and J ends lost 4 bases and 3 bases, in that order; junction bases with no gene match: 15. The CDR3 sequence is CASSSGGGRALGYEQYF. CDR3 coding DNA: TGTGCCAGCAGTTCGGGGGGAGGGAGGGCTCTAGGCTACGAGCAGTACTTC.

This clone was detected only a few times. The chain links TRBV4-1 to TRBJ1-2, with TRBD1 as a possible D gene (5 bases). The CDR3 is 15 amino acids. Germline values: CDR1 MGHRA, CDR2 YSYEKL. Between the trimmed V and J ends, which lost 0 bases and 4 bases, there was a span of 12 bases. The CDR3 here is CASSQEKGIGYGYTF. DNA of the CDR3: TGCGCCAGCAGCCAAGAGAAGGGGATCGGCTATGGCTACACCTTC.

This chain links TRBV19 with TRBJ1-2; TRBD1 aligns across 7 bases. With V trimmed by 6 bases and J by 1 base, 11 bases remained unmatched. The CDR3 length is 16 residues. Looked up from germline, CDR1 is LNHDA and CDR2 is SQIVND (reference sequence). The CDR3 sequence: CASSAVPGQVNYGYTF. In nucleotides, the CDR3 is TGTGCCAGTAGCGCTGTCCCAGGACAGGTTAACTATGGCTACACCTTC.

The V call is TRBV24-1, the J call TRBJ2-1; the D gene is possibly TRBD2 (5 bases). CDR1 and CDR2 from the germline V gene are KGHDR and SFDVKD. V dropped 11 bases and J dropped 1 base, with 17 bases sitting between them. There are 15 residues in the CDR3. This CDR3 is CAIGREGVSYNEQFF. The CDR3 coding sequence is TGTGCCATCGGGCGAGAGGGTGTTTCCTACAATGAGCAGTTCTTC.

CDR3 in DNA: TGTGCCAGCAGTTCTAGACTGAGGGAGACCCAGTACTTC. Its protein is CASSSRLRETQYF. The chain is built from TRBV12-3 or TRBV12-4 and TRBJ2-5; D is ambiguous. V lost 4 bases and J lost 5, with 11 bases in between. The CDR3 covers 13 residues.

The chain links TRBV4-1 to TRBJ1-6, with a tentative D call TRBD1 (5 bases). Trimming pared 3 bases from V and 8 bases from J, leaving 17 bases between. This CDR3 region has 16 residues. CDR1 MGHRA and CDR2 YSYEKL come from the germline V gene. DNA for the CDR3: TGCGCCAGCAGCCATAGGTCGCAGGGTTCGTATTCACCCCTCCACTTT. It yields the protein CASSHRSQGSYSPLHF.

This chain connects TRBV18 to TRBJ1-5; TRBD1 aligns across 7 bases. The CDR3 contains 18 residues. CDR1 and CDR2 from the germline V gene are KGHSH and LQKENI. The junction had 10 bases not matched to a gene; V was cut back by 0 bases and J by 2 bases. CDR3 in amino acids: CASSPPGQGGSGNQPQHF. DNA for the CDR3: TGTGCCAGCTCACCACCGGGGCAGGGGGGTTCGGGCAATCAGCCCCAGCATTTT.

The CDR3 DNA follows: TGTGCCAGCAGTCAATGGCAGGGGGCCGGCAATCAGCCCCAGCATTTT. Its translation: CASSQWQGAGNQPQHF. V is TRBV28 and J is TRBJ1-5, with 8 bases identical to TRBD1. The CDR3 totals 16 residues. Losses at the gene ends were 5 bases for V and 2 bases for J; bases not matched to a gene: 8. Germline loops: CDR1 MDHEN, CDR2 SYDVKM.

The chain couples TRBV6-5 to TRBJ2-3; 8 nucleotides align to TRBD2. This CDR3 has 16 amino acids. Germline V CDR1 and CDR2: MNHEY, SVGAGI. The V gene end was trimmed by 4 bases and the J gene end by 6 bases; junction bases not matched to a gene: 12. In DNA, the CDR3 is TGTGCCAGCAGTTCGGGGACTAGATCGAATACGGATACGCAGTATTTT. It translates to CASSSGTRSNTDTQYF.

The chain employs TRBV11-3 and TRBJ2-7, with 7 bases fitting TRBD1. CDR1 is SGHNT, CDR2 YENEEA, per germline. This CDR3 spans 12 amino acids. The junction had 4 bases not matched to a gene; V was cut back by 4 bases and J by 7 bases. Here the CDR3 reads CASSSTGKEQYF. The CDR3 coding sequence is TGTGCCAGCAGCTCGACAGGGAAGGAGCAGTACTTC.

The J gene is TRBJ2-3, the V gene TRBV15, with TRBD1 identical over 7 bases. CDR3 size: 15 residues. V trimming: 1 base; J trimming: 4 bases; junction bases outside the gene matches: 5. Per germline, CDR1 LNHNV and CDR2 YYDKDF (reference sequence). The CDR3 spells CATSRGTGYSDTQYF. DNA for the CDR3: TGTGCCACCAGCAGAGGGACAGGTTACTCAGATACGCAGTATTTT.

This chain links TRBV27 with TRBJ2-2, with TRBD2 matching over 11 bases. The CDR3 runs to 17 residues. Germline V gene lookup returns CDR1 MNHEY and CDR2 SMNVEV (reference sequence). The trim removed 4 bases at V and 4 bases at J, leaving 8 bases unmatched. For the CDR3, the DNA is TGTGCCAGCAGTTCTTACGGGACTAGCGGAATCACCGGGGAGCTGTTTTTT. Protein: CASSSYGTSGITGELFF.

The chain couples TRBV7-3 to TRBJ2-5; possibly TRBD1 for D (5 bases). The ends were cut back, 3 bases at V and 4 bases at J, with 18 bases in the middle. Germline V CDR1 and CDR2: SGHTA, FQGTGA. This CDR3 comprises 16 residues. The chain's CDR3 is CASSLTVGQGRETQYF. The CDR3 nucleotides read TGTGCCAGCAGCTTGACCGTGGGCCAGGGTCGAGAGACCCAGTACTTC.

A remark on this clone: Other DNA variants within this sample encode the same CDR3. The CDR3 coding sequence is TGCGCCAGCAGCCAAGGATGGTCAGGGAGGGGGGAAAAACTGTTTTTT. Translated, it gives CASSQGWSGRGEKLFF. The V call is TRBV4-1, the J call TRBJ1-4; D is possibly TRBD1 (6 bases). Germline V gives CDR1 MGHRA, CDR2 YSYEKL. CDR3 length: 16 residues. The V end lost 1 base, the J end lost 8 bases, and 17 bases lay between the germline ends.

The CDR3 region has the DNA TGCGCCAGCAGCTCCGAAGGGGGCCTGAACACCGGGGAGCTGTTTTTT. Protein sequence: CASSSEGGLNTGELFF. The rearrangement links TRBV5-1 to TRBJ2-2, with TRBD1 matching over 7 bases. V lost 3 bases, J lost 1 base, and 6 bases stayed unmatched. Germline values: CDR1 SGHRS, CDR2 YFSETQ. This CDR3 is 16 amino acids long.

The chain has TRBV7-8 and TRBJ1-6, with 7 bases that match TRBD1. V trimming: 5 bases; J trimming: 5 bases; junction bases outside the gene matches: 9. This CDR3 is built from 16 residues. Germline V CDR1 and CDR2: SGHVS, FQNEAQ. This chain's CDR3 is CASSAMTGLNNSPLHF. In DNA, the CDR3 is TGTGCCAGCAGCGCCATGACAGGGCTTAATAATTCACCCCTCCACTTT. Complete variable domain (other parts from reference TRBV7-8 and TRBJ1-6): GAGVSQSPRYKVAKRGQDVALRCDPISGHVSLFWYQQALGQGPEFLTYFQNEAQLDKSGLPSDRFFAERPEGSVSTLKIQRTQQEDSAVYLCASSAMTGLNNSPLHFGNGTRLTVT.

The rearrangement joins TRBV6-6 to TRBJ2-7; D remains unclear. The germline V gene has CDR1 MNHNY and CDR2 SVGAGI (reference sequence). The CDR3 contains 12 residues. Trimming shortened V by 0 bases and J by 5 bases, and 5 bases separated the two germline ends. Here the CDR3 DNA reads TGTGCCAGCAGTTACTCCCCGGACGAGCAGTACTTC. This codes for CASSYSPDEQYF.

The chain links TRBV28 to TRBJ1-2; 7 bases map to TRBD1. The CDR3 is 14 residues long. The V gene end was trimmed by 10 bases and the J gene end by 1 base; junction bases not matched to a gene: 9. Per germline, CDR1 MDHEN and CDR2 SYDVKM. The CDR3 loop is CATQGGAFNYGYTF. CDR3 DNA: TGTGCCACCCAGGGGGGGGCGTTTAACTATGGCTACACCTTC.